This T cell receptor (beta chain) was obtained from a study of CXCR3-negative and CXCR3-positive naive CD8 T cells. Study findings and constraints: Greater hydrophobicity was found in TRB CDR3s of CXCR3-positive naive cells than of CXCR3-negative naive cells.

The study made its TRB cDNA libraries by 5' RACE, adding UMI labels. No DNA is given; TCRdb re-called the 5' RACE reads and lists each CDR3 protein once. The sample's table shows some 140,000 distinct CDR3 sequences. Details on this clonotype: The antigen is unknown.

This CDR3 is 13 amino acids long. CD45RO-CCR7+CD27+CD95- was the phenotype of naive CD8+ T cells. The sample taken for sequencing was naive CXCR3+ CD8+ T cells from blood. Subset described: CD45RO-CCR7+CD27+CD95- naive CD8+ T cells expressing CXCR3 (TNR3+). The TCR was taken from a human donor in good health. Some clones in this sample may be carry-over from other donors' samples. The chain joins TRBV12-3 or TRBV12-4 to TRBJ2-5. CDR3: CASSAPVGETQYF.